The entry below gives a single T cell receptor beta chain sequence along with its context. Its antigen is unidentified. This entry belongs to a study of graft-versus-host responses after intestinal transplantation. In the study overall: After anti-thymocyte globulin induction, recipients took tacrolimus and steroids for approximately 3 years.

The method was immunoSEQ multiplex PCR; TCRdb's version includes in-frame clones alone and lacks a portion of them. The repertoire holds 90,000 to 95,000 clones, with approximately 92% as singletons. Study results and limitations: Some GvH clones appeared in ileal mucosa or blood before recipient bone marrow.

After removal of 7 bases from V and 2 bases from J, the junction contained 15 bases not matched to a gene. This CDR3 contains 17 residues. Germline V gene lookup returns CDR1 SNHLY and CDR2 FYNNEI. V usage is TRBV2 and J usage is TRBJ2-3, with TRBD2 matching over 7 bases. This sequence was found in a human donor who received an intestinal transplant. The sample here was unstimulated CD8+ T cells sorted from spleen or lymph node cells, taken before intestinal transplant. CDR3 coding DNA: TGTGCCAGCACTACCCCCGCTGGTGCGGGAGTCACAGATACGCAGTATTTT. Its translation: CASTTPAGAGVTDTQYF.